Shown below are 6 T cell receptor beta chains from a single sample sequenced in a study of response to subunit inactivated influenza vaccine. Using its own MiXCR run on the RT-PCR reads, TCRdb lists one record per CDR3 protein. The data hold 650,000 to 800,000 distinct CDR3 sequences, with approximately 15% observed a single time. Sequencing used PBMCs from blood, obtained less than 15 days before vaccination. The source of these receptors is a man aged 45-65 years who received an inactivated influenza vaccine.

The chain joins TRBV2 to TRBJ1-2, with no clear D. The V gene lost 4 bases and the J gene lost 2 bases, with 20 bases spanning the gap. Germline CDR1 reads SNHLY; CDR2 reads FYNNEI. CDR3 length: 17 residues. The DNA for the CDR3 is TGTGCCAGCAGTGCCGGGAGGCTGGCAGGCCAAAACTATGGCTACACCTTC. Protein product: CASSAGRLAGQNYGYTF.

The chain uses TRBV5-5 and TRBJ2-7; D tentatively fits TRBD1 or TRBD2 (6 bases each). The CDR3 covers 14 residues. Trimming pared 6 bases from V and 3 bases from J, leaving 16 bases between. CDR1 is SGHKS, CDR2 YYEKEE, per germline (reference sequence). The CDR3 DNA reads TGTGCCAGCATCCAAGGGGGAGGTCTCTACGAGCAGTACTTC. It encodes CASIQGGGLYEQYF.

This chain links TRBV28 with TRBJ1-4, with D hard to call. Trimming cost V 7 bases and J 8 bases, with 8 bases left between them. The CDR3 is made up of 11 amino acids. Germline assignment: CDR1 MDHEN and CDR2 SYDVKM. CDR3 in DNA: TGTGCCAGCACGGGAATCGAAAAACTGTTTTTT. This gives the protein CASTGIEKLFF.

The rearrangement joins TRBV7-9 to TRBJ1-1; D perhaps matches TRBD1 (5 bases). V was clipped by 6 bases and J by 7 bases, with 18 bases between them. This CDR3 region has 14 residues. Germline V lookup: CDR1 SEHNR, CDR2 FQNEAQ (reference sequence). CDR3 in amino acids: CASSTTDSFSEAFF. The CDR3 DNA reads as TGTGCCAGCAGTACAACCGACAGCTTTAGTGAAGCTTTCTTT.

This clonotype was detected only a few times. V gene TRBV5-1 combines with J gene TRBJ2-2; D not resolved. With 3 bases removed from V and 0 bases from J, the gap between germline ends came to 12 bases. Germline CDR1 SGHRS, CDR2 YFSETQ. The CDR3 has 16 residues. The CDR3 region has the DNA TGCGCCAGCAGCTGGGGTTGGGGAACGAACACCGGGGAGCTGTTTTTT. This encodes CASSWGWGTNTGELFF.

Here the CDR3 reads CASTGLAPGELFF. CDR3 sequence (DNA): TGTGCCAGCACCGGACTAGCGCCCGGGGAGCTGTTTTTT. This chain joins TRBV12-3 or TRBV12-4 and TRBJ2-2; TRBD2 agrees at 9 bases. With 7 bases clipped from V and 6 bases from J, the junction kept 3 bases outside the gene matches. This CDR3 has 13 amino acids.